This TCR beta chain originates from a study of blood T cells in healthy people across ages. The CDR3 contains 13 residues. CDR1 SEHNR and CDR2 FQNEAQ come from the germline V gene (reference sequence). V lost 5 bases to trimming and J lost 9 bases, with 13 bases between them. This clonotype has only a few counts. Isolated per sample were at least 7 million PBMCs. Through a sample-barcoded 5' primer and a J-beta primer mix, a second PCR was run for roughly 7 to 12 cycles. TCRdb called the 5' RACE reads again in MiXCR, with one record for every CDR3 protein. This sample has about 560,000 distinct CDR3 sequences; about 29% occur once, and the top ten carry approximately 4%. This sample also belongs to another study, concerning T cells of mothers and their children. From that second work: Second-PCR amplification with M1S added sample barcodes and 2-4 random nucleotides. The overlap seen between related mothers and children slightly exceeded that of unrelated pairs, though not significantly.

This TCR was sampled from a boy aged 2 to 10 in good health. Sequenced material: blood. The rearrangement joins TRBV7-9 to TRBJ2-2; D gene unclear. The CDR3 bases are TGTGCCAGCAGCCGGACGGCCCATAGGGAGCTGTTTTTT. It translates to CASSRTAHRELFF.